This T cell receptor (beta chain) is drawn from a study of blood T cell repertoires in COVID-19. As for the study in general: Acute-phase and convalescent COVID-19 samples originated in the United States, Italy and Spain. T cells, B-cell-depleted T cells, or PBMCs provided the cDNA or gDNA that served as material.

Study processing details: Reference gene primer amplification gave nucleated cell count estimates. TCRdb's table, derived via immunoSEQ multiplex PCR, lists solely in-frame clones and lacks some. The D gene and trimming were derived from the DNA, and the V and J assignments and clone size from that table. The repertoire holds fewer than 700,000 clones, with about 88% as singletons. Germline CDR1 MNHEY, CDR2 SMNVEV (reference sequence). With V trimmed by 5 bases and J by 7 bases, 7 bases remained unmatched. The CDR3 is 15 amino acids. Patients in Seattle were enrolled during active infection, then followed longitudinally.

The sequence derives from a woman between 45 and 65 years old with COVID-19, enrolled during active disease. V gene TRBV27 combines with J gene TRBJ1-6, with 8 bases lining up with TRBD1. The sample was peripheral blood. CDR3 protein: CASSPWTGRNSPLHF. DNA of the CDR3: TGTGCCAGCAGTCCCTGGACAGGGCGGAATTCACCCCTCCACTTT.